This entry describes one T cell receptor beta chain. What antigen it recognizes has not been identified. Base-call qualities are not available, and no considerably larger clone is one nucleotide away. The trial excluded patients who had a history of autoimmune disease or who were on systemic immunosuppression. Peripheral blood for TCR sequencing was collected from all dose cohorts at baseline, on cycle 4 day 1, and on cycle 7 day 1. Samples came from an open-label, multicenter, first-in-human phase I dose-escalation trial of ivuxolimab. Adults with locally advanced or metastatic head and neck squamous cell, hepatocellular, melanoma or renal cell carcinoma were enrolled in the trial. Before TCR sequencing, CD4+ T cells and CD8+ T cells were sorted from peripheral blood as separate populations. Genomic DNA was extracted from sorted cells for sequencing of the TCRbeta CDR3 region. TCRbeta CDR3 regions were sequenced using the immunoSEQ Assay. In its TCRdb copy, this immuneACCESS table keeps in-frame sequences only and misses some clones. Where compared with another copy, unresolved V genes explain less than half of these, and the others have no known cause. For this sample the table gives about 27,000 clones, of which roughly four fifths were detected only once. The ten largest clones take up 25% to 30% of the sample.

The sample is drawn from a study of OX40 agonist ivuxolimab in advanced cancers. About the study as a whole: The costimulatory receptor OX40 (CD134) was targeted by ivuxolimab, a fully human IgG2 agonistic monoclonal antibody. A male proportion of nearly 85% and a mean age of approximately 62 years, ranging from 23 to 79, were recorded for the dose-escalation cohort. Of the roughly 50 dose-escalation patients, hepatocellular carcinoma was present in 19, melanoma in about 15, renal cell carcinoma in 9 and head and neck cancer in 9. Patients were allowed to have had prior anti-PD-1, anti-PD-L1 or anti-CTLA-4 therapy, and 40% of the dose-escalation patients had been treated with checkpoint inhibitors. Intravenous ivuxolimab was administered to patients every 2 weeks at six dose levels: 0.01, 0.1, 0.3, 1.5, 3 and 10 mg/kg. Peripheral TCRbeta sequencing was intended to test whether TCR sequence diversity was altered and clonal T-cell expansion was caused by ivuxolimab. The paper describes the monotherapy dose-escalation part (N of about 52 patients) of the phase I trial of ivuxolimab. Partial responses occurred in three dose-escalation patients, of whom one had hepatocellular carcinoma and two had cutaneous melanoma. The paper's findings and limits, for the study overall: At doses of 0.1 to 3.0 mg/kg, clonal expansion of both CD4+ and CD8+ T cells in blood was seen between baseline and week 6. After ivuxolimab, CD8+ T cells had more expanded clones than CD4+ T cells on average. Partial responders in the 0.1-3.0 mg/kg groups had among the lowest normalized peripheral clonal expansion, especially among CD8+ T cells. Low levels of normalized T-cell clonal expansion were also shown by some nonresponding patients. Antigen specificity was not determined for the clonally expanded peripheral T cells.

The sequencing used CD4+ or CD8+ T cells sorted from blood, collected in a trial of the OX40 agonist ivuxolimab. The sequence derives from an adult with an advanced solid tumor such as melanoma, head and neck, liver or kidney cancer.

The DNA is as follows: TGTGCCAGCGCTACCACCCGGGGGGCAGCTGGAAACACCATATATTTT. Its translation reads: CASATTRGAAGNTIYF. The V and J segments used are TRBV7-9 and TRBJ1-3, with a tentative D gene TRBD1 over 6 matching bases. Trimming costs V 8 bases and J 2 bases, and their ends lie 19 bases apart. From the cysteine through the phenylalanine, the CDR3 covers 16 amino acids. Only the CDR3 DNA stays, 48 bases, in frame from base 1. CDR1 and CDR2 (SEHNR, FQNEAQ) derive from the germline V gene (reference sequence). The entire variable domain, with the stretches around the CDR3 drawn from the reference TRBV7-9 and TRBJ1-3 proteins, is DTGVSQNPRHKITKRGQNVTFRCDPISEHNRLYWYRQTLGQGPEFLTYFQNEAQLEKSRLLSDRFSAERPKGSFSTLEIQRTEQGDSAMYLCASATTRGAAGNTIYFGEGSWLTVV.